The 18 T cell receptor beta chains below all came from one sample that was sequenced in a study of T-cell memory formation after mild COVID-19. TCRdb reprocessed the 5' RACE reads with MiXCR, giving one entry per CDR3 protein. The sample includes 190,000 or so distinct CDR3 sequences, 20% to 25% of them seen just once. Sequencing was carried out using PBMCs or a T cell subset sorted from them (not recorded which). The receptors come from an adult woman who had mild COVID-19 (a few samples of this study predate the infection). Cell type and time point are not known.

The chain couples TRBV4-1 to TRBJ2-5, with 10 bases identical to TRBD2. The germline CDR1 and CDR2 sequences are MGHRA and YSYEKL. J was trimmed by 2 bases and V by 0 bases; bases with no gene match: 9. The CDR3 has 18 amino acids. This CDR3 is CASSQEGSLAGAQETQYF. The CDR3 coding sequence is TGCGCCAGCAGCCAAGAAGGGAGTCTAGCGGGGGCACAAGAGACCCAGTACTTC.

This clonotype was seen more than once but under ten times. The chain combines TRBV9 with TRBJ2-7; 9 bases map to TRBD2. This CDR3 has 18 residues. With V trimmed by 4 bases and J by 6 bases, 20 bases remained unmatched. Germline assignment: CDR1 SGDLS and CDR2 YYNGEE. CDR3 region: CASSPTLGGGRAPGEQYF. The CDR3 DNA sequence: TGTGCCAGCAGCCCCACCCTCGGGGGCGGGAGGGCCCCTGGCGAGCAGTACTTC.

The CDR3 DNA reads TGCGCCAGCAGCTTGGGACAGGGTATCGTCTACGAGCAGTACTTC. This translates into CASSLGQGIVYEQYF. V is TRBV5-1 and J is TRBJ2-7, with TRBD1 matching 7 bases. Trimming cost V 0 bases and J 3 bases; bases outside gene matches: 6. CDR3 length equals 15 residues. Germline CDR1 is SGHRS and CDR2 is YFSETQ. The full variable domain, with the rest looked up from reference TRBV5-1 and TRBJ2-7, is KAGVTQTPRYLIKTRGQQVTLSCSPISGHRSVSWYQQTPGQGLQFLFEYFSETQRNKGNFPGRFSGRQFSNSRSEMNVSTLELGDSALYLCASSLGQGIVYEQYFGPGTRLTVT.

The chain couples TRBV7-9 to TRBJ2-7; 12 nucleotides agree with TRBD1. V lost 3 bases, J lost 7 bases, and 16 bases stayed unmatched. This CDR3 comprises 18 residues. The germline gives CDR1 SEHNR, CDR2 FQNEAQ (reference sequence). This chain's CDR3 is CASSFPPGSGTGGEEQYF. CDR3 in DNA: TGTGCCAGCAGCTTTCCGCCGGGATCCGGGACAGGGGGCGAGGAGCAGTACTTC.

CDR3 bases: TGTGCCAGCAGTTTACAGGGTTACACTGAAGCTTTCTTT. This encodes CASSLQGYTEAFF. This rearrangement joins TRBV12-3 or TRBV12-4 to TRBJ1-1, with TRBD1 as a possible D gene (5 bases). This CDR3 is 13 amino acids long. The germline V and J ends were trimmed by 2 bases and 3 bases, with 7 bases remaining between them.

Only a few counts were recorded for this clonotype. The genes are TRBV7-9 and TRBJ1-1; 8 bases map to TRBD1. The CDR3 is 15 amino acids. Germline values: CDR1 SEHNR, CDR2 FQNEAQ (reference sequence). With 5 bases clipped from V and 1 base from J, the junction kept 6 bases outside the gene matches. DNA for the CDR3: TGTGCCAGCAGCCAAAGGACAGGGACGAACACTGAAGCTTTCTTT. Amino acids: CASSQRTGTNTEAFF.

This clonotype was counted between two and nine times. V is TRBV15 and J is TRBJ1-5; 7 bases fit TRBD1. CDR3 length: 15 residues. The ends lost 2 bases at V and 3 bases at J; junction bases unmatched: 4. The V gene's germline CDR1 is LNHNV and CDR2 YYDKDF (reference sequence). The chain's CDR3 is CATSRSTGNNQPQHF. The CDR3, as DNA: TGTGCCACCAGCAGATCGACAGGGAACAATCAGCCCCAGCATTTT.

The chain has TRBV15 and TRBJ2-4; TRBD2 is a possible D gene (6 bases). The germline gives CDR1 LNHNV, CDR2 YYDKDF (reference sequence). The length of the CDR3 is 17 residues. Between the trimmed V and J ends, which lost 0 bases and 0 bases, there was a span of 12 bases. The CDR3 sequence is CATSRDPLGLAKNIQYF. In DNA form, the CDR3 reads TGTGCCACCAGCAGAGATCCTCTGGGACTAGCCAAAAACATTCAGTACTTC.

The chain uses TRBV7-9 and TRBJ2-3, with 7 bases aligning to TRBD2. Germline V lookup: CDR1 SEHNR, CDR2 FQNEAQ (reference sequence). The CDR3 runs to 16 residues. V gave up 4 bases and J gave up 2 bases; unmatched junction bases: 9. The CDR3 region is CASSSMRGRNTDTQYF. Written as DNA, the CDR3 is TGTGCCAGCAGCTCCATGCGCGGGAGAAACACAGATACGCAGTATTTT.

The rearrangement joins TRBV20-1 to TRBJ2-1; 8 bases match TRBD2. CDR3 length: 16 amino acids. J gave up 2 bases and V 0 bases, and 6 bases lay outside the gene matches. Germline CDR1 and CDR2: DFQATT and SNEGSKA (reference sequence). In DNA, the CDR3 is TGCAGTGCTAGAGAGCTGCGGGGGGAGACCTACAATGAGCAGTTCTTC. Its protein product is CSARELRGETYNEQFF.

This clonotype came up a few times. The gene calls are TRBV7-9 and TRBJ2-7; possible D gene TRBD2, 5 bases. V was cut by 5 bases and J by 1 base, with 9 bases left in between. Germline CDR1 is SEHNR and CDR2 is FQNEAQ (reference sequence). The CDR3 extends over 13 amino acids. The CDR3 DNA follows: TGTGCCAGCAGCCCAGAGGGTTCCTACGAGCAGTACTTC. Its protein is CASSPEGSYEQYF.

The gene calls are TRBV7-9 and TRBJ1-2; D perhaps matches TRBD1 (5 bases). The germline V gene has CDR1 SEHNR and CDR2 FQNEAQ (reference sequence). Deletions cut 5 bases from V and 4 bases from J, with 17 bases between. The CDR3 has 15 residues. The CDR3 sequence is CASSPQPGLSYGYTF. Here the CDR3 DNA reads TGTGCCAGCAGCCCCCAACCGGGACTCAGCTATGGCTACACCTTC. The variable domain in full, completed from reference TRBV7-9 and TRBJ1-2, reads DTGVSQNPRHKITKRGQNVTFRCDPISEHNRLYWYRQTLGQGPEFLTYFQNEAQLEKSRLLSDRFSAERPKGSFSTLEIQRTEQGDSAMYLCASSPQPGLSYGYTFGSGTRLTVV.

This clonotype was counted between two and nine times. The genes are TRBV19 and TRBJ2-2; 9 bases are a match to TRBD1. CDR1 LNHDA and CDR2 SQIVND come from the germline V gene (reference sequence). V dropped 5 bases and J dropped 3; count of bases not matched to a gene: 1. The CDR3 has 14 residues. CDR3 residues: CASSWTGDTGELFF. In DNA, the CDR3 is TGTGCCAGTAGTTGGACAGGGGACACCGGGGAGCTGTTTTTT.

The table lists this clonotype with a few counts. This chain's CDR3 is CSVGDSGTTDTQYF. The CDR3 region has the DNA TGCAGCGTGGGCGACAGTGGGACCACAGATACGCAGTATTTT. The chain couples TRBV29-1 to TRBJ2-3, with D perhaps given as TRBD1 or TRBD2 (5 bases each). The CDR3 consists of 14 residues. V lost 6 bases and J 2 bases, leaving 15 bases between the germline ends. Germline V gene data show CDR1 as SQVTM and CDR2 as ANQGSEA.

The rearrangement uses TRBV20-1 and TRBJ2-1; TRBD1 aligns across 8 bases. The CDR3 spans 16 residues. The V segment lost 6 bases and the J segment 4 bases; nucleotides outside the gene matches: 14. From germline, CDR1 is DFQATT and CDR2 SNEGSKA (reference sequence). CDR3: CSAPQSPQGEYNEQFF. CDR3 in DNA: TGCAGTGCCCCCCAAAGCCCACAGGGGGAGTACAATGAGCAGTTCTTC.

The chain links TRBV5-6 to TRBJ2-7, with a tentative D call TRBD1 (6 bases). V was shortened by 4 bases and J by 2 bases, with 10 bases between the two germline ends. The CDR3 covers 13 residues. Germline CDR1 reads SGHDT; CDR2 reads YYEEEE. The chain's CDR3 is CASSDRTAYEQYF. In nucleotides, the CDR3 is TGTGCCAGCAGCGATCGGACAGCCTACGAGCAGTACTTC.

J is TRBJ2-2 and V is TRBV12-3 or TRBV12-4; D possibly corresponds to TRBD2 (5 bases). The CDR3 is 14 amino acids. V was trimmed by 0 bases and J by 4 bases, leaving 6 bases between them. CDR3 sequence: CASSLAGSTGELFF. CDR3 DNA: TGTGCCAGCAGTTTAGCAGGGAGCACCGGGGAGCTGTTTTTT.

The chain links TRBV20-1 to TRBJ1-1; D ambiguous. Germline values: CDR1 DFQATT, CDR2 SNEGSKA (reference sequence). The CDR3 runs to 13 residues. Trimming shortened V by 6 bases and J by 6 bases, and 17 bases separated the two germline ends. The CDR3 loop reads CSAPWRLASEAFF. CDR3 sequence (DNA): TGCAGTGCGCCCTGGAGGCTCGCGTCTGAAGCTTTCTTT.